A selection of T cell receptor beta chains follows, all from one sample in a study of blood T cell dynamics during melanoma immunotherapy. This table comes from immunoSEQ multiplex PCR, and its TCRdb copy is limited to in-frame clones, with some not included. There are 20,000 to 30,000 clones in the sample; around 90% occur only once, and 4.6% lies in the top ten. The material sequenced was blood, taken from a patient treated with checkpoint blockade. Every receptor here comes from a human donor with melanoma. Each CDR3 is given with its conserved first and last residue. The D gene is left open where the match is weak. Size tells how often a clone was seen (once, few, many) or the class of an expanded clone, and some rows leave it out.

clone_size j_call cdr3_length d_call v_call cdr3_nt cdr3_aa
. TRBJ1-5 16 . TRBV7-2 TGTGCCAGCAGCTTAGATCTGGGTATCAGCAATCAGCCCCAGCATTTT CASSLDLGISNQPQHF
. TRBJ2-1 17 . TRBV19 TGTGCCAGTAGTATCACAGGGAGGGAGGGCCTCTACAATGAGCAGTTCTTC CASSITGREGLYNEQFF
. TRBJ1-6 14 . TRBV4-1 TGCGCCAGCAGCCGCCCAGGGACCCAATTGCCCCTCCACTTT CASSRPGTQLPLHF
. TRBJ1-4 11 . TRBV7-9 TGTGCCAGCAGCTACGGAGAAAAACTGTTTTTT CASSYGEKLFF
. TRBJ2-3 14 TRBD2 TRBV9 TGTGCCAGCAGCGACCCTAGCGGGAGGGATACGCAGTATTTT CASSDPSGRDTQYF
. TRBJ2-1 14 TRBD2 TRBV11-2 TGTGCCAGCAGCTTCGCCGGGGGGGACCGTGAGCAGTTCTTC CASSFAGGDREQFF
. TRBJ1-2 17 TRBD1 TRBV7-2 TGTGCCAGCAGCTTAGTGGGCGGGACAGGCCCTAACTATGGCTACACCTTC CASSLVGGTGPNYGYTF
. TRBJ2-3 17 . TRBV4-1 TGCGCCAGCAGCCAAGAAATGGTCGGGAGAGACGCAGATACGCAGTATTTT CASSQEMVGRDADTQYF
. TRBJ2-1 16 TRBD2 TRBV6-5 TGTGCCAGCATTTACACTAGCGGGACAGTTTACAATGAGCAGTTCTTC CASIYTSGTVYNEQFF
. TRBJ2-2 15 TRBD1 TRBV2 TGTGCCAGCAGTGATGGGACAGGGCGGCTCGGGGAGCTGTTTTTT CASSDGTGRLGELFF
. TRBJ1-5 15 . TRBV19 TGTGCCAGTAGTATAACTGACGGTAGCAATCAGCCCCAGCATTTT CASSITDGSNQPQHF
. TRBJ2-7 19 TRBD1 TRBV7-2 TGTGCCAGCACCATAGCTGGACAGGGGAGGCCGGGACTGGCCTACGAGCAGTACTTC CASTIAGQGRPGLAYEQYF
. TRBJ2-2 15 TRBD1 TRBV19 TGTGCCAGTAGTATGGGACAGGGGAACACCGGGGAGCTGTTTTTT CASSMGQGNTGELFF
. TRBJ2-3 17 TRBD2 TRBV19 TGTGCCAGTAGAGATGTTATAGCGGGGTGGGGCACAGATACGCAGTATTTT CASRDVIAGWGTDTQYF
. TRBJ2-1 15 TRBD2 TRBV7-8 TGTGCCAGCAGCTCCGGACTAGCGGTGGGGAATGAGCAGTTCTTC CASSSGLAVGNEQFF
. TRBJ2-7 16 TRBD1 TRBV28 TGTGCCAGCAGTTCCCCTGCGGACAGGGGGGCCTACGAGCAGTACTTC CASSSPADRGAYEQYF
. TRBJ2-5 16 TRBD2 TRBV18 TGTGCCAGCTCACCTTCACTAGCGGGAGATCAAGAGACCCAGTACTTC CASSPSLAGDQETQYF
. TRBJ1-3 15 TRBD1 TRBV19 TGTGCCAGCAGTGGGACAGGGCTCTCTGGAAACACCATATATTTT CASSGTGLSGNTIYF
. TRBJ1-1 13 . TRBV7-9 TGTGCCAGCAGCGTCCGGGACTCCTTCGAAGCTTTCTTT CASSVRDSFEAFF
. TRBJ1-5 15 . TRBV12-5 TGTGCTAGTGCCTTCCACAGGGTAGATGATCAGCCCCAGCATTTT CASAFHRVDDQPQHF
. TRBJ1-4 13 . TRBV6-6 TGTGCCAGCGGACCAGGGGAGTACGAAAAACTGTTTTTT CASGPGEYEKLFF
. TRBJ2-2 15 TRBD2 TRBV7-3 TGTGCCAGCAGCCTGGGACTAGCGGGGACCGGGGAGCTGTTTTTT CASSLGLAGTGELFF
. TRBJ2-3 17 . TRBV4-1 TGCGCCAGCAGCCCGCAGGTCGTCAGGGTATCTACAGATACGCAGTATTTT CASSPQVVRVSTDTQYF
. TRBJ2-2 12 . TRBV18 TGTGCCAGCTCAACCAGGGCCGGGGAGCTGTTTTTT CASSTRAGELFF
. TRBJ1-5 15 TRBD1 TRBV5-6 TGTGCCAGCAGCTTTGGGACAGGTCGGAATCAGCCCCAGCATTTT CASSFGTGRNQPQHF
. TRBJ2-7 14 TRBD2 TRBV27 TGTGCCAGCCGTCCGGCGGGAGAATACTACGAGCAGTACTTC CASRPAGEYYEQYF
. TRBJ2-7 14 . TRBV15 TGTGCCACCAGCAGAGACGGGCAGGGCTACGAGCAGTACTTC CATSRDGQGYEQYF
. TRBJ2-7 14 . TRBV18 TGTGCCAGCTCACCTATGACGGAGGCCTACGAGCAGTACTTC CASSPMTEAYEQYF
. TRBJ1-2 15 . TRBV28 TGTGCCAGCCTCAAGGCCGGACGGGGAAACTATGGCTACACCTTC CASLKAGRGNYGYTF
. TRBJ2-7 15 TRBD2 TRBV7-9 TGTGCCAGCAGCTTAGGGACTAGCGGGGTCTACGAGCAGTACTTC CASSLGTSGVYEQYF
. TRBJ1-3 13 . TRBV6-5 TGTGCCAGCAGAGGTCGACGCGGAAACACCATATATTTT CASRGRRGNTIYF
. TRBJ2-2 14 . TRBV7-3 TGTGCCAGCAGCCCCACTAGAGGCGCCGGGGAGCTGTTTTTT CASSPTRGAGELFF
. TRBJ1-2 15 . TRBV7-8 TGTGCCAGCAGCTTAGATGGGGGTAGGAGCTATGGCTACACCTTC CASSLDGGRSYGYTF
. TRBJ2-3 18 TRBD2 TRBV9 TGTGCCAGCAGCGTAGCCCTCCCCGGACTAGCGGGAGGAGATACGCAGTATTTT CASSVALPGLAGGDTQYF
. TRBJ1-5 14 . TRBV6-1 TGTGCCAGCAGTGCAGAGGGGTACAATCAGCCCCAGCATTTT CASSAEGYNQPQHF
. TRBJ2-7 12 . TRBV29-1 TGCAGCGTTACGGCAACACCTTACGAGCAGTACTTC CSVTATPYEQYF
. TRBJ1-5 13 TRBD1 TRBV6-4 TGTGCCAGCTCCAGGGGGGAGGACCAGCCCCAGCATTTT CASSRGEDQPQHF
. TRBJ2-5 17 TRBD2 TRBV28 TGTGCCAGCCATCCAGGGCGAACTAGCGGGAGTTGGGAGACCCAGTACTTC CASHPGRTSGSWETQYF
. TRBJ2-2 16 TRBD1 TRBV27 TGTGCCAGCAGTTTCGGGACAGGGTTTTTCGCCGGGGAGCTGTTTTTT CASSFGTGFFAGELFF
once TRBJ2-6 15 . TRBV9 TGTGCCAGCAGCGTAGTCAGCTCTGGGGCCAACGTCCTGACTTTC CASSVVSSGANVLTF
once TRBJ1-2 10 . TRBV20-1 TGCAGTGCGGCAGGGTATGGCTACACCTTC CSAAGYGYTF
. TRBJ2-1 18 TRBD2 TRBV19 TGTGCCAGTAGTACCTTGACTAGCGGGGTGCTAGGGGGTAATGAGCAGTTCTTC CASSTLTSGVLGGNEQFF
. TRBJ2-1 15 TRBD2 TRBV9 TGTGCCAGCAGCGCAGCGGGAGGGTGGGTCAATGAGCAGTTCTTC CASSAAGGWVNEQFF
. TRBJ2-1 19 TRBD1 TRBV10-1 TGCGCCAGCATCCGGGACAGGGGCCATCACGGGAGCTCCTACAATGAGCAGTTCTTC CASIRDRGHHGSSYNEQFF
. TRBJ2-7 16 TRBD2 TRBV10-3 TGTGCCATCAGAGGGACTAGCGGGAGGAGCTCCTACGAGCAGTACTTC CAIRGTSGRSSYEQYF
few TRBJ2-7 16 TRBD2 TRBV19 TGTGCCAGTAGTCTTCTCCCCGGGACTAGCGCCTACGAGCAGTACTTC CASSLLPGTSAYEQYF
. TRBJ2-6 14 . TRBV2 TGTGCCGGGGGCGACCTCTCTGGGGCCAACGTCCTGACTTTC CAGGDLSGANVLTF
few TRBJ1-1 14 . TRBV5-1 TGCGCCAGCAGCTTGGTAGACCCAGACACTGAAGCTTTCTTT CASSLVDPDTEAFF
. TRBJ2-2 15 TRBD1 TRBV19 TGTGCCAGTAGGAAACAGGGGGCGAGCACCGGGGAGCTGTTTTTT CASRKQGASTGELFF
. TRBJ2-7 15 TRBD1 TRBV6-6 TGTGCCAGCAGTTGGGGACAGGGGGATGTCTACGAGCAGTACTTC CASSWGQGDVYEQYF
. TRBJ2-2 18 . TRBV1 TGCACCAGCAGCCGAAGGACTAGCGGGGCCTGGAACACCGGGGAGCTGTTTTTT CTSSRRTSGAWNTGELFF
. TRBJ2-3 14 . TRBV10-1 TGCGCCAGCAGTGTAACAGGAGGTGCTGATACGCAGTATTTT CASSVTGGADTQYF
. TRBJ1-2 14 . TRBV2 TGTGCCAGCAGACTATCCGCAGATCCCTATGGCTACACCTTC CASRLSADPYGYTF
. TRBJ2-6 22 . TRBV6-7 TGTGCCAGCAGCAAAGGGGGGGCCCTGGGATGTGTTCCGGTCTCTGGGGCCAACGTCCTGACTTTC CASSKGGALGCVPVSGANVLTF
. TRBJ2-2 14 . TRBV14 TGTGCCAGCAGCCTGGACAGCTACACCGGGGAGCTGTTTTTT CASSLDSYTGELFF